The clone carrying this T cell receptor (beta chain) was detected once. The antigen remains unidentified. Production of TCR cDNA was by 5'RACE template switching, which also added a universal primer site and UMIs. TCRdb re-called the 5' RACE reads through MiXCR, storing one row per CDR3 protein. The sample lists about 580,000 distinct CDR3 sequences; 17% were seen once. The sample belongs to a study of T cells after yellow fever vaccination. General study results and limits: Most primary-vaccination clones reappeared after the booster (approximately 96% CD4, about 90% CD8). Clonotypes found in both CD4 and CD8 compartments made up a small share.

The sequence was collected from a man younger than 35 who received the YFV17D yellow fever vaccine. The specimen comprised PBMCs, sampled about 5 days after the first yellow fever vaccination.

The CDR3 region has the DNA TGTGCCAGCTCACCACCGTTGGGGGCGCCTGAAGCTTTCTTT. It encodes CASSPPLGAPEAFF. The chain combines TRBV18 with TRBJ1-1; D perhaps matches TRBD1 (6 bases). This CDR3 region has 14 residues. CDR1 KGHSH and CDR2 LQKENI come from the germline V gene. Deletions cut 0 bases from V and 6 bases from J, with 11 bases between.